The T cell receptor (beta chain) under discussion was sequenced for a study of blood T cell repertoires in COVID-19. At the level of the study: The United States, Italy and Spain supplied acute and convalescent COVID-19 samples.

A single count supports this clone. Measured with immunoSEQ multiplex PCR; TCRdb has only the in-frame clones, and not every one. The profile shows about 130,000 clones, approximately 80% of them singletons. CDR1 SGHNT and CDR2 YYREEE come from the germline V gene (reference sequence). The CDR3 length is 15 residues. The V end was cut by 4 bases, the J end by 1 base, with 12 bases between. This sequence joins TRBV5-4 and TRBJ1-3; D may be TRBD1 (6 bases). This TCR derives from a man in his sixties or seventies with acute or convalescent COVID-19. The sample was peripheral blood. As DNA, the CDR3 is TGTGCCAGCAGCCAGGACAGTGGTTCTGGAAACACCATATATTTT. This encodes CASSQDSGSGNTIYF. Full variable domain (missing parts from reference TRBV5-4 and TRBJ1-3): ETGVTQSPTHLIKTRGQQVTLRCSSQSGHNTVSWYQQALGQGPQFIFQYYREEENGRGNFPPRFSGLQFPNYSSELNVNALELDDSALYLCASSQDSGSGNTIYFGEGSWLTVV.